Below are 32 T cell receptor beta chains sequenced from a single sample in a study of early T cells in non-severe SARS-CoV-2 infection. TCRdb redid the calling of the 5' RACE reads with MiXCR, one entry per CDR3 protein. The table has roughly 30,000 distinct CDR3 sequences, less than 6% seen once. Sequenced: whole blood. All receptors derive from an adult who was a healthcare worker with PCR-confirmed SARS-CoV-2 infection or an uninfected control (not recorded which).

This clonotype showed up many times. V and J are TRBV10-2 and TRBJ2-2, with 7 positions matching TRBD1. The CDR3 totals 14 residues. The J segment lost 6 bases and the V segment lost 7 bases, leaving 8 bases of the junction unmatched. Germline V CDR1 and CDR2: WSHSY, SAAADI. CDR3 sequence: CASTWDRWAGELFF. The DNA of the CDR3 is TGCGCCAGCACCTGGGACAGATGGGCCGGGGAGCTGTTTTTT.

This clonotype was seen many times. The chain uses TRBV6-1 and TRBJ2-7, with D tentatively TRBD1 or TRBD2 (5 bases each). This CDR3 is built from 15 residues. V was trimmed by 4 bases and J by 0 bases, leaving 13 bases between them. Germline assignment: CDR1 MNHNS and CDR2 SASEGT. CDR3 residues: CASSARGDGSYEQYF. The CDR3 DNA is TGTGCCAGCAGTGCCCGAGGGGACGGCTCCTACGAGCAGTACTTC.

This clonotype was counted ten times or more. The rearrangement links TRBV6-1 to TRBJ1-6; D gene uncertain. Trimming took off 0 bases at V and 2 bases at J, with 5 bases between the two ends. Germline V gene lookup returns CDR1 MNHNS and CDR2 SASEGT. This CDR3 is 15 amino acids long. The CDR3 loop reads CASSEAAAYNSPLHF. Written as DNA, the CDR3 is TGTGCCAGCAGTGAAGCGGCAGCCTATAATTCACCCCTCCACTTT.

This clonotype turned up a few times. V gene TRBV28 combines with J gene TRBJ1-1; D gene ambiguous. Trimming cost V 2 bases and J 4 bases, with 11 bases left between them. The CDR3 loop spans 14 amino acids. Germline V gene data show CDR1 as MDHEN and CDR2 as SYDVKM. As DNA, the CDR3 is TGTGCCAGCAGTTTACCGAGGGTTGGCACTGAAGCTTTCTTT. Its translation: CASSLPRVGTEAFF.

The chain links TRBV6-6 to TRBJ2-6; tentatively, D is TRBD1 (7 bases). The CDR3 has 19 amino acids. V was pared by 4 bases and J by 3 bases, with 22 bases between. The germline CDR1 and CDR2 sequences are MNHNY and SVGAGI (reference sequence). CDR3 amino acids: CASSSSRDRDWYGANVLTF. The CDR3 DNA is TGTGCCAGCAGTTCATCCCGTGACAGGGACTGGTATGGGGCCAACGTCCTGACTTTC.

This clonotype was seen repeatedly, ten times or more. This chain uses TRBV6-1 with TRBJ1-2, with unresolved D. Germline CDR1 and CDR2: MNHNS and SASEGT. V was clipped by 0 bases and J by 2 bases, with 4 bases between them. The CDR3 covers 13 residues. CDR3 loop: CASSEADNYGYTF. Written as DNA, the CDR3 is TGTGCCAGCAGTGAAGCGGACAACTATGGCTACACCTTC.

This clonotype came up many times. The V call is TRBV10-3, the J call TRBJ2-6; 7 bases line up with TRBD1. The CDR3 has 15 amino acids. After removal of 7 bases from V and 2 bases from J, the junction contained 5 bases not matched to a gene. In germline, CDR1 is ENHRY, CDR2 SYGVKD. The CDR3 DNA sequence: TGTGCCATCAAAGACAGGGCGGCTGGGGCCAACGTCCTGACTTTC. This translates into CAIKDRAAGANVLTF.

This clonotype was detected ten times or more. The chain carries TRBV20-1 and TRBJ1-5; D unclear. With 0 bases removed from V and 0 bases from J, the gap between germline ends came to 12 bases. From germline, CDR1 is DFQATT and CDR2 SNEGSKA (reference sequence). The CDR3 length is 16 residues. This CDR3 is CSARDRRSPSNQPQHF. The CDR3 DNA is TGCAGTGCTAGAGATCGGCGCAGTCCTAGCAATCAGCCCCAGCATTTT.

The chain recombines TRBV20-1 with TRBJ2-1; possible D gene TRBD2, 6 bases. CDR1 DFQATT and CDR2 SNEGSKA come from the germline V gene (reference sequence). This CDR3 comprises 14 residues. V was trimmed by 1 base and J by 7 bases, leaving 14 bases between them. The DNA for the CDR3 is TGCAGTGCTAGAGTCCCCATAGCGGTTAATGAGCAGTTCTTC. Its protein is CSARVPIAVNEQFF.

This clonotype has ten or more counts. J is TRBJ1-2 and V is TRBV5-6; 9 bases fit TRBD1. The germline gives CDR1 SGHDT, CDR2 YYEEEE. CDR3 size: 15 residues. The J segment lost 4 bases and the V segment lost 3 bases, leaving 7 bases of the junction unmatched. The CDR3 is CASSSVDRGPYGYTF. CDR3 bases: TGTGCCAGCAGCTCCGTGGACAGGGGACCCTATGGCTACACCTTC. The variable domain in full, with the rest retrieved from reference TRBV5-6 and TRBJ1-2, is DAGVTQSPTHLIKTRGQQVTLRCSPKSGHDTVSWYQQALGQGPQFIFQYYEEEERQRGNFPDRFSGHQFPNYSSELNVNALLLGDSALYLCASSSVDRGPYGYTFGSGTRLTVV.

This clonotype was picked up many times. This chain connects TRBV11-2 to TRBJ2-1; the D gene is possibly TRBD2 (5 bases). Germline lookup yields CDR1 SGHAT and CDR2 FQNNGV. This CDR3 has 15 residues. Trimming took off 5 bases at V and 4 bases at J, with 15 bases between the two ends. The CDR3 coding sequence is TGTGCCAGCAGCCTTCTAGCTGCGGATTACAATGAGCAGTTCTTC. Its translation: CASSLLAADYNEQFF.

This clonotype was observed a few times. The genes are TRBV28 and TRBJ2-6; 7 positions agree with TRBD2. Germline CDR1 is MDHEN and CDR2 is SYDVKM. The CDR3 is 17 residues long. The V gene end was trimmed by 6 bases and the J gene end by 3 bases; junction bases not matched to a gene: 11. The CDR3 DNA sequence: TGTGCCAGCAGCCCCGGGGGGACGTGGTATGGGGCCAACGTCCTGACTTTC. The encoded protein is CASSPGGTWYGANVLTF.

This clonotype was counted ten times or more. This chain connects TRBV13 to TRBJ2-3; D is unclear. CDR3 length: 13 amino acids. Trimming stripped 0 bases from V and 3 bases from J, with 4 bases between. CDR1 is PRHDT, CDR2 FYEKMQ, per germline (reference sequence). In nucleotides, the CDR3 is TGTGCCAGCAGCTTAGGGACTACAGATACGCAGTATTTT. Encoded protein: CASSLGTTDTQYF.

This clonotype was detected many times. The genes are TRBV12-3 or TRBV12-4 and TRBJ1-2; no clear D gene. V was cut by 5 bases and J by 3 bases, with 13 bases left in between. The CDR3 has 14 amino acids. This chain's CDR3 is CASSPWGSDYGYTF. As DNA, the CDR3 is TGTGCCAGCAGTCCCTGGGGATCGGACTATGGCTACACCTTC.

This clonotype was counted many times. This rearrangement joins TRBV3-1 to TRBJ1-6, with 7 bases fitting TRBD1. The length of the CDR3 is 15 residues. The germline gives CDR1 LGHDT, CDR2 YNNKEL (reference sequence). V shed 9 bases and J 4 bases; nucleotides not matched to a gene: 9. The CDR3 sequence: CASGDSSPYNSPLHF. The CDR3, as DNA: TGTGCCAGTGGGGACAGTTCGCCTTATAATTCACCCCTCCACTTT.

V gene TRBV30 combines with J gene TRBJ2-2, with no clear D. Germline V gives CDR1 GTSNPN, CDR2 SVGIG (reference sequence). The CDR3 covers 12 residues. V lost 3 bases to trimming and J lost 9 bases, with 11 bases between them. The CDR3 region is CAWSVLGWELFF. CDR3 in DNA: TGTGCCTGGAGCGTCTTGGGCTGGGAGCTGTTTTTT.

There are a few counts of this clonotype. J is TRBJ2-3 and V is TRBV29-1, with 7 bases that match TRBD1. Per the germline V gene, CDR1 is SQVTM and CDR2 is ANQGSEA. V lost 1 base, J lost 8 bases, and 9 bases stayed unmatched. This CDR3 is built from 14 residues. The CDR3: CSVEAYRGVGTQYF. The CDR3 DNA reads TGCAGCGTTGAAGCCTACAGGGGAGTCGGTACGCAGTATTTT.

This clonotype was detected many times. V and J are TRBV6-5 and TRBJ1-2; 10 bases align to TRBD1. The germline gives CDR1 MNHEY, CDR2 SVGAGI. J was trimmed by 0 bases and V by 6 bases; bases with no gene match: 13. The length of the CDR3 is 18 residues. The CDR3 coding sequence is TGTGCCAGCAGCAACCCTAGCATCGGGACAGGGGCTAACTATGGCTACACCTTC. Its protein is CASSNPSIGTGANYGYTF.

This clonotype was counted at least ten times. The chain couples TRBV2 to TRBJ2-1, with 11 bases fitting TRBD1. Per germline, CDR1 SNHLY and CDR2 FYNNEI. This CDR3 has 15 amino acids. V trimming: 3 bases; J trimming: 10 bases; junction bases outside the gene matches: 8. In DNA form, the CDR3 reads TGTGCCAGCAGTGAGTTCCCGGGACAGGGGGACGAGCAGTTCTTC. As protein: CASSEFPGQGDEQFF.

This clonotype was seen at least ten times. The chain has TRBV3-1 and TRBJ1-1; D is possibly TRBD1 (6 bases). The CDR3 runs to 12 residues. Trimming removed 8 bases at V and 6 bases at J, with 13 bases between. Germline assignment: CDR1 LGHDT and CDR2 YNNKEL (reference sequence). CDR3 nucleotide sequence: TGTGCCAGCCAACAGGGTACTGCTGAAGCTTTCTTT. Translating gives CASQQGTAEAFF.

This clonotype has ten or more counts. The chain joins TRBV7-2 to TRBJ2-7; a possible D gene is TRBD1 (5 bases). The V end lost 3 bases, the J end lost 5 bases, and 11 bases lay between the germline ends. Germline V lookup: CDR1 SGHTA, CDR2 FQGNSA. This CDR3 has 13 amino acids. In DNA form, the CDR3 reads TGTGCCAGCAGCTTTTCAGGGAAAAACGAGCAGTACTTC. Translation: CASSFSGKNEQYF.

The sample holds many counts of this clonotype. The chain employs TRBV30 and TRBJ1-6, with 7 bases that match TRBD1. V shed 0 bases and J 9 bases; nucleotides not matched to a gene: 8. Germline V gene data show CDR1 as GTSNPN and CDR2 as SVGIG (reference sequence). The CDR3 totals 15 residues. CDR3 residues: CAWSVTSAGGSPLHF. The CDR3 DNA reads TGTGCCTGGAGTGTAACTTCTGCAGGGGGTTCACCCCTCCACTTT.

In its sample, this clonotype was seen many times. This chain joins TRBV7-2 and TRBJ2-1, with TRBD2 matching 7 bases. The CDR3 consists of 14 residues. V shed 10 bases and J 6 bases; nucleotides not matched to a gene: 12. In germline, CDR1 is SGHTA, CDR2 FQGNSA. In DNA form, the CDR3 reads TGTGCCACCACCCGTACTAGCGATTTCAATGAGCAGTTCTTC. This codes for CATTRTSDFNEQFF.

This clonotype was observed at least ten times. The J gene is TRBJ1-5, the V gene TRBV20-1; 8 nucleotides align to TRBD1. The CDR3 runs 14 residues. Germline-derived CDR1 and CDR2 are DFQATT and SNEGSKA (reference sequence). V shed 6 bases and J 0 bases; nucleotides not matched to a gene: 4. The CDR3 region is CSARGQTSNQPQHF. The CDR3, as DNA: TGCAGTGCCAGGGGGCAGACTAGCAATCAGCCCCAGCATTTT.

The table lists this clonotype with many counts. The J gene is TRBJ1-5, the V gene TRBV6-4, with 9 bases lining up with TRBD1. Trimming removed 0 bases from V and 5 bases from J; junction bases left unmatched: 2. This CDR3 comprises 15 residues. Germline V gene lookup returns CDR1 MRHNA and CDR2 SNTAGT. Here the CDR3 reads CASSDSRQGDQPQHF. The CDR3 region has the DNA TGTGCCAGCAGTGACTCGCGACAGGGGGATCAGCCCCAGCATTTT.

This sequence joins TRBV7-2 and TRBJ1-3; TRBD1 matches 8 bases. The CDR3 is 15 amino acids. Looked up from germline, CDR1 is SGHTA and CDR2 is FQGNSA. V trimming: 7 bases; J trimming: 0 bases; junction bases outside the gene matches: 5. The CDR3 DNA sequence: TGTGCCAGCACCCAGGACAGGGTCTCTGGAAACACCATATATTTT. Translation gives CASTQDRVSGNTIYF.

This clonotype showed up just a few times. V and J are TRBV6-1 and TRBJ2-3; possibly TRBD1 or TRBD2 for D (5 bases each). The V gene's germline CDR1 is MNHNS and CDR2 SASEGT. This CDR3 contains 16 residues. Trimming cost V 0 bases and J 4 bases, with 14 bases left between them. The CDR3 spells CASSEAGTLGADTQYF. The DNA for the CDR3 is TGTGCCAGCAGTGAAGCGGGCACCCTGGGGGCAGATACGCAGTATTTT.

Many counts were recorded for this clonotype. This chain connects TRBV13 to TRBJ2-3; 11 bases map to TRBD1. This CDR3 is 17 amino acids long. V shed 7 bases and J 3 bases; nucleotides not matched to a gene: 12. Per the germline V gene, CDR1 is PRHDT and CDR2 is FYEKMQ (reference sequence). The CDR3 DNA is TGTGCCAGCACCCAGGACAGGGGGCCGGGGAGAACAGATACGCAGTATTTT. This translates into CASTQDRGPGRTDTQYF.

The rearrangement joins TRBV7-8 to TRBJ1-5; D uncertain. The V gene lost 1 base and the J gene lost 5 bases, with 3 bases spanning the gap. CDR1 SGHVS and CDR2 FQNEAQ come from the germline V gene. This CDR3 is built from 12 residues. CDR3 in amino acids: CASSLVHQPQHF. CDR3 nucleotide sequence: TGTGCCAGCAGCTTAGTTCATCAGCCCCAGCATTTT.

In its sample, this clonotype was seen many times. This chain joins TRBV14 and TRBJ2-1, with TRBD1 matching over 7 bases. Germline V gene lookup returns CDR1 SGHDN and CDR2 FVKESK. This CDR3 spans 14 amino acids. After removal of 5 bases from V and 7 bases from J, the junction contained 8 bases not matched to a gene. The CDR3 region has the DNA TGTGCCAGCAGCTTCCGGACAGGAAGGAATGAGCAGTTCTTC. The encoded protein is CASSFRTGRNEQFF.

The sample holds many counts of this clonotype. The chain combines TRBV7-2 with TRBJ2-1, with D uncertain. Germline loops: CDR1 SGHTA, CDR2 FQGNSA. The CDR3 runs 14 residues. V was shortened by 5 bases and J by 7 bases, with 15 bases between the two germline ends. CDR3 region: CASSPTFYGNEQFF. The CDR3 nucleotides read TGTGCCAGCAGCCCTACCTTCTACGGGAATGAGCAGTTCTTC.

The sample holds a few counts of this clonotype. J is TRBJ1-1 and V is TRBV27; 8 nucleotides line up with TRBD1. Germline V CDR1 and CDR2: MNHEY, SMNVEV (reference sequence). CDR3 length: 15 residues. The ends lost 2 bases at V and 3 bases at J; junction bases unmatched: 5. DNA for the CDR3: TGTGCCAGCAGTTTACGGACAGGGTTGGACACTGAAGCTTTCTTT. The encoded protein is CASSLRTGLDTEAFF.